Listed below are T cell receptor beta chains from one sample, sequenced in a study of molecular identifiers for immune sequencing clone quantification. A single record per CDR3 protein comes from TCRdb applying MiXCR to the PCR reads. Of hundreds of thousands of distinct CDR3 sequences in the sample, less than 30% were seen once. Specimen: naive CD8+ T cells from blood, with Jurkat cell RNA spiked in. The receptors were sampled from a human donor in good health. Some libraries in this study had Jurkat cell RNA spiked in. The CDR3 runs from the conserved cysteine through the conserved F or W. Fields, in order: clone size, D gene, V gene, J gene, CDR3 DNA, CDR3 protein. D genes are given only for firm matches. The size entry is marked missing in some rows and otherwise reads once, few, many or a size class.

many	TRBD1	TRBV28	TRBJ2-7	TGTGCCAGCAGTTCCTACAGGGGCCTCCCCGGCGAGCAGTACTTC	CASSSYRGLPGEQYF
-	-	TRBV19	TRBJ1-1	TGTGCCAGTACCCCTCTCGTGGTCCCGGCCCCTGAAGCTTTCTTT	CASTPLVVPAPEAFF
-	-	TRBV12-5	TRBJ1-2	TGTGCTAGTGGTCTAGCTAACACAAGGTGGGGTGAGAACTATGGCTACCCCTTC	CASGLANTRWGENYGYPF
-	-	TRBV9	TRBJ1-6	TGTGCCAGCAGCGTAGCAGGGGAAGCTAAGTCACCCCTCCACTTT	CASSVAGEAKSPLHF
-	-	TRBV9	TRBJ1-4	TGTGCCAGCAGCGTAGGAAGTCAGGCTCCTAAGGATGAAAAACTGTTTTTT	CASSVGSQAPKDEKLFF
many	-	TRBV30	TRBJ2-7	TGTGCCTGGACTACACCCTACGAGCAGTACTTC	CAWTTPYEQYF
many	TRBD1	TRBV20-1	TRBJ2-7	TGCAGTGCCCACGGACAGGGGGCCTACGAGCAGTACTTC	CSAHGQGAYEQYF
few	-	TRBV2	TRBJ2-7	TGTGCCAGCAAAGATGGGGGCCTCCGCAACGAGCAGTACTTC	CASKDGGLRNEQYF
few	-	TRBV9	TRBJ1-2	TGTGCCAGCAGCTCGAGGACGAACTATGGCTACACCTTC	CASSSRTNYGYTF
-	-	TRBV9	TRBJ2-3	TGTGCCAGCAACCTGGACGGTTACACAGATACGCAGTATTTT	CASNLDGYTDTQYF
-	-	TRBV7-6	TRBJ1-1	TGTGCCAGCAGCTCCCAGTCCGTTGGGTACACTGAAGCTTTCTTT	CASSSQSVGYTEAFF
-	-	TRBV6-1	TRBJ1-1	TGTGCCAGCAGTGAATGGCCCCCTGCAGCTTTCTTT	CASSEWPPAAFF
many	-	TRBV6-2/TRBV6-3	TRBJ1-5	TGTGCCAGCAGTGTAGGGGTCGGACAGCCCCAGCATTTT	CASSVGVGQPQHF
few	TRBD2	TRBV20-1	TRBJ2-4	TGCAGTGCTAGACCCGCTAGCGGGGGGCCCTGGGACATTCAGTACTTC	CSARPASGGPWDIQYF
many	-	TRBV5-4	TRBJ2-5	TGTGCCAGCAGCCCCGAACGGACGGGAAAAGAGACCCAGTACTTC	CASSPERTGKETQYF
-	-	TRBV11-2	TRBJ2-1	TGTGCCAGCAGCTCCCTATCGGGGGACATGAGCTCCTACAATGAGCAGTTCTTC	CASSSLSGDMSSYNEQFF
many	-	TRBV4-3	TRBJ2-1	TGCGCCAGCAGCCAATACCGGGGCGACAATGAGCAGTTCTTC	CASSQYRGDNEQFF
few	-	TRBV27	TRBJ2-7	TGTGCCAGCAGTCCCCCGGGGGCTGCCTACGAGCAGTACTTC	CASSPPGAAYEQYF
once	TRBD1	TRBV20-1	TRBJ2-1	TGCAGTGCTAGCCGGGACAGGTACAATGAGCAGTTCTTC	CSASRDRYNEQFF
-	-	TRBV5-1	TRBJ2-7	TGCGCCAGCAGGTCTAACCTTGGGTCCTACGAGCAGTACTTC	CASRSNLGSYEQYF
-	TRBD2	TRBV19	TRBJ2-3	TGTGCCAGTAGCCTCCTGACTGCTAGCGGGAGGGCAGATACGCAGTATTTT	CASSLLTASGRADTQYF
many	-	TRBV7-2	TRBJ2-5	TGTGCCAGCAGCTTAGCTGCCTGGGCGGAGACCCAGTACTTC	CASSLAAWAETQYF
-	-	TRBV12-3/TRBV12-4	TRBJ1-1	TGTGCCAGCAGTCTTCATATATTACACCGGATGGAACGGCCGAACACTGAAGCTTTCTTT	CASSLHILHRMERPNTEAFF
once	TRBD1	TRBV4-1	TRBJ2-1	TGCGCCAGCAGCCAGGGGGACAGGGGGTCCTACAATGAGCAGTTCTTC	CASSQGDRGSYNEQFF
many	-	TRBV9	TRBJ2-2	TGTGCCAGCAGCGTAGAGGGCACTGTTACCGGGGAGCTGTTTTTT	CASSVEGTVTGELFF
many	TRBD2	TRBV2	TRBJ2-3	TGTGCCAGCAGTGAAGGACTAGCGGGGGTTACCACAGATACGCAGTATTTT	CASSEGLAGVTTDTQYF
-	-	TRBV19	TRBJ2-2	TGTGCCAGTATTAGGGGGTCCGGGGAGCTGTTTTTT	CASIRGSGELFF
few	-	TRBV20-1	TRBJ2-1	TGCAGTGCTAGGAACCTAGCGCTTGCCTACAATGAGCAGTTCTTC	CSARNLALAYNEQFF
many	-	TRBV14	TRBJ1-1	TGTGCCAGCAGCCTACCAGGTCGGACAGCGGCTTTCTTT	CASSLPGRTAAFF
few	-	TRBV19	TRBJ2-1	TGTGCCAGTAGTACCCTCCCCGATGAGCAGTTCTTC	CASSTLPDEQFF
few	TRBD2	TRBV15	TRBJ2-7	TGTGCCACCAGCAGCTGGCTAGCGGGAGCTGAGCAGTACTTC	CATSSWLAGAEQYF
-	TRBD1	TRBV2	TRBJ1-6	TGTGCCAGCAGTGAGGGACAGAGCTCCTATAATTCACCCCTCCACTTT	CASSEGQSSYNSPLHF
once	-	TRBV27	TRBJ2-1	TGTGCCAGCAGTTCCGCTATGGGGGAGCCCTACAATGAGCAGTTCTTC	CASSSAMGEPYNEQFF
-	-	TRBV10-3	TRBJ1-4	TGTGCCATCAGTGACTCCGGGACTACTAATGAAAAACTGTTTTTT	CAISDSGTTNEKLFF
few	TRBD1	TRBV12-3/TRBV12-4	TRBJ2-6	TGTGCCAGCAGCGGGACAGCCGGGGCCAACGTCCTGACTTTC	CASSGTAGANVLTF
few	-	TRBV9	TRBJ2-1	TGTGCCAGCAGCCCCGGAGACTTCTACAATGAGCAGTTCTTC	CASSPGDFYNEQFF
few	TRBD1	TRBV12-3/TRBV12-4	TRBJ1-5	TGTGCCAGCAGCCGGGACAGCGAAGACAATCAGCCCCAGCATTTT	CASSRDSEDNQPQHF
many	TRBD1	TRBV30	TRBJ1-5	TGTGCCTGGAGTGTACGAGGGGGCGCAGGACAGCCCCAGCATTTT	CAWSVRGGAGQPQHF
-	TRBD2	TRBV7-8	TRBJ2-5	TGTGCCAGCAGCCAAACACTAGCGGGGGGCCAAGCGACCCAGTACTTC	CASSQTLAGGQATQYF
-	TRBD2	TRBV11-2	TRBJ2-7	TGTGCCAGCTCCCCGTGGAGCCTAGCGGGAATTGAGCAGTACTTC	CASSPWSLAGIEQYF
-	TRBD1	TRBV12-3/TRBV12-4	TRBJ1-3	TGTGCCAGCAGCCTCGGGGACAGGGAAGGAAACACCATATATTTT	CASSLGDREGNTIYF
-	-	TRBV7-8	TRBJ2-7	TGTGCCAGTTCGGCCGGGACCAACGAGCAGTACTTC	CASSAGTNEQYF
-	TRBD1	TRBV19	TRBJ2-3	TGTGCCAGTAGTCACCCGGGACAGGGGGCGGTTTGGCCCCAGTATTTT	CASSHPGQGAVWPQYF
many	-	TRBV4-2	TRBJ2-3	TGTGCCAGCAGCCAAGACCAGGGCCTCACAGATACGCAGTATTTT	CASSQDQGLTDTQYF
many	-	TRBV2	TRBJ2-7	TGTGCCAGCGTCCGCGGGGACGGGTACGAGCAGTACTTC	CASVRGDGYEQYF
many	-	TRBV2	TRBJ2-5	TGTGCCAGCAGTGAAGAACCATCACTTGAGACCCAGTACTTC	CASSEEPSLETQYF
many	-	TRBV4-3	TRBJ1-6	TGCGCCAGCAGCCAAGACAGGGGTGGAAATTCACCCCTCCACTTT	CASSQDRGGNSPLHF
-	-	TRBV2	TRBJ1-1	TGTGCCTGCAGTGAAGCTATAACAGCTAACACTGAAGCTTTCTTT	CACSEAITANTEAFF
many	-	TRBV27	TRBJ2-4	TGTGCCAGCAGTTTATCCTGGGGCTTAGCCAAAAACATTCAGTACTTC	CASSLSWGLAKNIQYF
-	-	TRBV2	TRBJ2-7	TGTGCCTGTTCTTGGGGCGGGGAGTACTACGAGCAGTACTTC	CACSWGGEYYEQYF
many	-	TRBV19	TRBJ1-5	TGTGCCAGTAGTATAGGGACAGTGACCTCAAATCAGCCCCAGCATTTT	CASSIGTVTSNQPQHF
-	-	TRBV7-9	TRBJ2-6	TGTGCCAGCAGCTTATGGGCGATCCAAAACTCTGGGGCCAACGTCCTGCCTTTC	CASSLWAIQNSGANVLPF
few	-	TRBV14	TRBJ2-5	TGTGCCAGCAGCCAAGATTCGGCTCCACAGGAGACCCAGTACTTC	CASSQDSAPQETQYF
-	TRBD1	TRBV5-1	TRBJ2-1	TGCGCCAGCAGCTTATCGACAGGGGGCATCGGTGATGAGCAGTTCTTC	CASSLSTGGIGDEQFF
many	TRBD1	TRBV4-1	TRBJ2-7	TGCGCCAGCAGCCAAGCGGGACAGGGGGCGTGGGAGCAGTACTTC	CASSQAGQGAWEQYF
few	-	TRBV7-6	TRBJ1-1	TGTGCCAGCAGCTTAGCCGGGACATTCGAGGGGTACACTGAAGCTTTCTTT	CASSLAGTFEGYTEAFF
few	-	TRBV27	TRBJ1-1	TGTGCCAGCAGTTCGCGACAGCATGAAGCTTTCTTT	CASSSRQHEAFF
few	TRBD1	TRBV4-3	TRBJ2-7	TGCGCCAGCAGCCAAGACACTGGGACAGGGGCCTACGAGCAGTACTTC	CASSQDTGTGAYEQYF
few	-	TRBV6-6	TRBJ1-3	TGTGCCAGCAGTTATCCTGGACGGAACTCTGGAAACACCATATATTTT	CASSYPGRNSGNTIYF